This T cell receptor (beta chain) was observed in a study of cytomegalovirus exposure and HLA in healthy donors. Study findings and constraints: As immune exposure information, only CMV serostatus was available. A later analysis linked roughly 17,000 TCR beta sequences to HLA alleles at 0.05 false discovery rate. Later, an analysis showed that TCR beta chains associated with HLA were more clonally expanded than others that were equally common.

In regard to this clone: Its antigen remains unknown.

Though probably carrying unrecorded immune exposures, donors were nominally healthy at sampling. Germline CDR1 SGHRS, CDR2 YFSETQ. The CDR3 is 13 amino acids. The ends were cut back, 5 bases at V and 4 bases at J, with 13 bases in the middle. Primers: 60 Vbeta forward and 13 Jbeta reverse. Produced via immunoSEQ multiplex PCR; TCRdb's table is partial and in-frame only. This table holds about 85,000 clones, 80% found once. This TCR was recovered from a man between 45 and 60 years old in good health and CMV-seropositive. The source material was PBMCs. The rearrangement links TRBV5-1 to TRBJ2-7, with a tentative D call TRBD2 (6 bases). The CDR3 sequence is CASSSGLQYEQYF. The CDR3 region has the DNA TGCGCCAGCAGTTCGGGACTCCAATACGAGCAGTACTTC.